The 24 T cell receptor beta chains listed next were all sequenced from one sample in a study of control samples from healthy donors and cancer patients. Here immunoSEQ multiplex PCR was the method, and the copy in TCRdb shows in-frame clones only, minus some. The sample includes fewer than 200,000 clones, around 88% of them seen just once. Sequencing was carried out using blood. The receptors originated from a woman younger than 45 in good health.

The chain has TRBV19 and TRBJ2-1; 9 bases line up with TRBD2. The germline V gene encodes CDR1 LNHDA and CDR2 SQIVND (reference sequence). This CDR3 spans 16 amino acids. With 1 base clipped from V and 5 bases from J, the junction kept 6 bases outside the gene matches. The CDR3 sequence is CASSIVASGTNNEQFF. The CDR3 DNA follows: TGTGCCAGTAGTATAGTCGCTAGCGGGACTAACAATGAGCAGTTCTTC.

The J gene is TRBJ2-5, the V gene TRBV9; D may correspond to TRBD1 or TRBD2 (6 bases each). Trimming removed 4 bases at V and 5 bases at J, with 15 bases between. This CDR3 is 14 amino acids long. The germline V gene encodes CDR1 SGDLS and CDR2 YYNGEE. CDR3 in amino acids: CASSLGGRGETQYF. CDR3 sequence (DNA): TGTGCCAGCAGCCTAGGGGGGCGAGGCGAGACCCAGTACTTC.

This clone is a singleton in its sample. The chain couples TRBV9 to TRBJ2-2; a possible D gene is TRBD1 (5 bases). The CDR3 loop spans 14 amino acids. Trimming left V 0 bases short and J 6 bases short, with 9 bases between. Germline V gene data show CDR1 as SGDLS and CDR2 as YYNGEE. The CDR3, as DNA: TGTGCCAGCAGCGTAGAAGGGGTACCCGGGGAGCTGTTTTTT. The encoded protein is CASSVEGVPGELFF.

This clone appeared a few times. The same CDR3 is also encoded by other DNA sequences in this sample. The chain joins TRBV3-1 (or the pseudogene TRBV3-2) to TRBJ1-1; 8 nucleotides align to TRBD1. CDR1 and CDR2 (germline): LGHDT, YNNKEL (reference sequence). This CDR3 spans 13 amino acids. V was pared by 6 bases and J by 1 base, with 1 base of the junction left unmatched. The CDR3 nucleotides read TGTGCCAGCAGGACAGGGGAGAACACTGAAGCTTTCTTT. Translation: CASRTGENTEAFF.

This clone was recorded once. The chain has TRBV5-1 and TRBJ1-3, with D maybe TRBD1 (5 bases). CDR1 is SGHRS and CDR2 is YFSETQ in the germline V gene. The length of the CDR3 is 18 residues. With 3 bases removed from V and 3 bases from J, the gap between germline ends came to 22 bases. CDR3 loop: CASSSTAGGRGFGNTIYF. Written as DNA, the CDR3 is TGCGCCAGCAGCTCCACCGCGGGGGGACGTGGGTTTGGAAACACCATATATTTT.

As DNA, the CDR3 is TGTGCCAGCAGCTTAGCTCGGAGTAGCGGGGGGTCCCCCGGGGAGACCCAGTACTTC. Protein: CASSLARSSGGSPGETQYF. The chain combines TRBV7-9 with TRBJ2-5; TRBD2 matches 10 bases. V lost 0 bases to trimming and J lost 5 bases; unmatched junction nucleotides: 15. Germline V lookup: CDR1 SEHNR, CDR2 FQNEAQ (reference sequence). This CDR3 region has 19 residues.

V is TRBV28 and J is TRBJ2-3; TRBD2 aligns across 9 bases. J was trimmed by 10 bases and V by 3 bases; bases with no gene match: 8. Looked up from germline, CDR1 is MDHEN and CDR2 is SYDVKM. There are 14 residues in the CDR3. The CDR3 reads CASSFVAGVIAQYF. CDR3 coding DNA: TGTGCCAGCAGTTTTGTAGCGGGAGTAATAGCGCAGTATTTT. Full variable domain (remainder filled in from reference TRBV28 and TRBJ2-3): DVKVTQSSRYLVKRTGEKVFLECVQDMDHENMFWYRQDPGLGLRLIYFSYDVKMKEKGDIPEGYSVSREKKERFSLILESASTNQTSMYLCASSFVAGVIAQYFGPGTRLTVL.

This clone was detected once. The J gene is TRBJ2-7, the V gene TRBV5-1; possibly TRBD1 for D (6 bases). Per the germline V gene, CDR1 is SGHRS and CDR2 is YFSETQ. This CDR3 is 13 amino acids long. V shed 4 bases and J shed 6 bases, with 14 bases lying between them. The CDR3 loop is CASSVTGNGEQYV. CDR3 nucleotide sequence: TGCGCCAGCAGCGTAACAGGGAATGGCGAGCAGTACGTC.

J is TRBJ2-7 and V is TRBV4-1; perhaps TRBD1 as D (6 bases). Germline lookup yields CDR1 MGHRA and CDR2 YSYEKL. The germline V and J ends were trimmed by 1 base and 3 bases, with 22 bases remaining between them. The CDR3 runs to 18 residues. The CDR3 DNA follows: TGCGCCAGCAGCCAAGGGTTGGGGGCCCAGCGGACTCACTACGAGCAGTACGTC. Its translation is CASSQGLGAQRTHYEQYV.

V is TRBV21-1 and J is TRBJ1-1; TRBD1 is the table's D call, not checked against the DNA. TRBV21-1 is given as a pseudogene. CDR3 size: 14 residues. The CDR3 DNA is TGTGCCAGCAGCAACCACAGGTTAAACACTGAAGCTTTCTTT. Translation: CASSNHRLNTEAFF.

The rearrangement uses TRBV5-1 and TRBJ1-1; 7 bases agree with TRBD1. The germline V gene has CDR1 SGHRS and CDR2 YFSETQ. CDR3 length: 14 amino acids. V trimming: 6 bases; J trimming: 6 bases; junction bases outside the gene matches: 11. The CDR3 sequence: CASTLDRVGAEAFF. CDR3 coding DNA: TGCGCCAGCACCCTTGACAGGGTCGGTGCTGAAGCTTTCTTT.

This chain links TRBV19 with TRBJ2-1; the match to TRBD2 covers 8 bases. V dropped 7 bases and J dropped 4; count of bases not matched to a gene: 6. CDR3 length equals 14 residues. The germline V gene has CDR1 LNHDA and CDR2 SQIVND (reference sequence). CDR3: CASNIASGYNEQFF. DNA of the CDR3: TGTGCCAGTAATATTGCTAGCGGGTACAATGAGCAGTTCTTC.

The rearrangement joins TRBV7-2 to TRBJ2-1, with D uncertain. Per germline, CDR1 SGHTA and CDR2 FQGNSA. The CDR3 length is 13 residues. With 1 base removed from V and 2 bases from J, the gap between germline ends came to 3 bases. The CDR3 nucleotides read TGTGCCAGCAGCTTAGGCGCCTACAATGAGCAGTTCTTC. Encoded protein: CASSLGAYNEQFF.

This chain connects TRBV5-6 to TRBJ1-4; D not resolved. The germline V and J ends were trimmed by 2 bases and 0 bases, with 5 bases remaining between them. The CDR3 has 14 amino acids. The germline CDR1 and CDR2 sequences are SGHDT and YYEEEE. DNA of the CDR3: TGTGCCAGCAGCTTTGGGGCAACTAATGAAAAACTGTTTTTT. Residues: CASSFGATNEKLFF.

The chain couples TRBV19 to TRBJ2-1, with 8 bases aligning to TRBD2. J lost 5 bases, V lost 3 bases, and 9 bases had no gene match. This CDR3 is built from 16 residues. Germline V gene lookup returns CDR1 LNHDA and CDR2 SQIVND (reference sequence). The CDR3 sequence: CASSIQARGGNNEQFF. The DNA for the CDR3 is TGTGCCAGTAGTATCCAGGCTCGGGGGGGTAACAATGAGCAGTTCTTC.

This chain connects TRBV9 to TRBJ1-2; 7 bases align to TRBD1. Germline-derived CDR1 and CDR2 are SGDLS and YYNGEE. The CDR3 runs 13 residues. V was clipped by 2 bases and J by 7 bases; unmatched bases: 5. CDR3 residues: CASSVGPGGGYTF. DNA for the CDR3: TGTGCCAGCAGCGTCGGGCCAGGGGGTGGCTACACCTTC.

This chain joins TRBV7-9 and TRBJ1-1; a possible D gene is TRBD1 (6 bases). The CDR3 is 15 residues long. Germline V lookup: CDR1 SEHNR, CDR2 FQNEAQ (reference sequence). V dropped 1 base and J dropped 5 bases, with 14 bases sitting between them. The CDR3 DNA reads TGTGCCAGCAGCTTAGGACGGGGGGCAGGGACTGAAGCTTTCTTT. Its translation is CASSLGRGAGTEAFF. The whole variable domain, remainder taken from reference TRBV7-9 and TRBJ1-1, is DTGVSQNPRHKITKRGQNVTFRCDPISEHNRLYWYRQTLGQGPEFLTYFQNEAQLEKSRLLSDRFSAERPKGSFSTLEIQRTEQGDSAMYLCASSLGRGAGTEAFFGQGTRLTVV.

The chain uses TRBV3-1 (or the pseudogene TRBV3-2) and TRBJ1-1, with TRBD1 matching over 7 bases. The length of the CDR3 is 13 residues. V was pared by 4 bases and J by 5 bases, with 4 bases of the junction left unmatched. CDR1 and CDR2 from the germline V gene are LGHDT and YNNKEL (reference sequence). Here the CDR3 reads CASSRRGTTEAFF. In DNA form, the CDR3 reads TGTGCCAGCAGCCGCAGGGGGACAACTGAAGCTTTCTTT.

This sequence joins TRBV28 and TRBJ1-2; D not resolved. CDR1 and CDR2 (germline): MDHEN, SYDVKM. The V end lost 5 bases, the J end lost 8 bases, and 12 bases lay between the germline ends. CDR3 length equals 12 residues. This chain's CDR3 is CASSPTKGGYTF. The CDR3 nucleotides read TGTGCCAGCAGTCCGACCAAAGGAGGCTACACCTTC.

This clone turned up a few times. The chain recombines TRBV5-1 with TRBJ1-3; a possible D gene is TRBD1 (5 bases). Looked up from germline, CDR1 is SGHRS and CDR2 is YFSETQ. Trimming took 4 bases from V and 4 from J, leaving 24 bases between them. The CDR3 is 18 residues long. CDR3 DNA sequence: TGCGCCAGCAGCCCGGACATAGGATACGATTTCTGGGGAAACACCATATATTTT. Amino acids: CASSPDIGYDFWGNTIYF.

The rearrangement links TRBV12-5 to TRBJ1-1, with a possible D match to TRBD1 (5 bases). The V end lost 1 base, the J end lost 4 bases, and 10 bases lay between the germline ends. The germline V gene encodes CDR1 LGHNT and CDR2 FRNRAP. This CDR3 is built from 14 residues. The CDR3: CASGLGQSGTEAFF. CDR3 DNA sequence: TGTGCTAGTGGTTTGGGACAGTCGGGCACTGAAGCTTTCTTT. Full variable domain (outside the CDR3, taken from reference TRBV12-5 and TRBJ1-1): DARVTQTPRHKVTEMGQEVTMRCQPILGHNTVFWYRQTMMQGLELLAYFRNRAPLDDSGMPKDRFSAEMPDATLATLKIQPSEPRDSAVYFCASGLGQSGTEAFFGQGTRLTVV.

In regard to this clone: One end of the junction does not line up with germline, which may come from a read error. The genes are TRBV10-3 and TRBJ1-1; 7 nucleotides align to TRBD1. This CDR3 is built from 14 residues. The germline V gene encodes CDR1 ENHRY and CDR2 SYGVKD. CDR3 in DNA: TGTGCCATCAGTGAGTCGCTCGAGGGGACAGAAATCGATTTT. This encodes CAISESLEGTEIDF.

This rearrangement joins TRBV4-1 to TRBJ1-2, with TRBD1 matching 8 bases. The V gene's germline CDR1 is MGHRA and CDR2 YSYEKL. The V segment lost 4 bases and the J segment 2 bases; nucleotides outside the gene matches: 3. The CDR3 totals 14 residues. Here the CDR3 reads CASSPGGGNYGYTF. The DNA of the CDR3 is TGCGCCAGCAGCCCAGGGGGCGGAAACTATGGCTACACCTTC.

V gene TRBV2 combines with J gene TRBJ2-5, with TRBD2 identical over 12 bases. The CDR3 totals 16 residues. Losses at the gene ends were 6 bases for V and 0 bases for J; bases not matched to a gene: 5. Per germline, CDR1 SNHLY and CDR2 FYNNEI. CDR3 loop: CASSGGLAGYQETQYF. The CDR3 DNA follows: TGTGCCAGCAGCGGTGGACTAGCGGGGTACCAAGAGACCCAGTACTTC.